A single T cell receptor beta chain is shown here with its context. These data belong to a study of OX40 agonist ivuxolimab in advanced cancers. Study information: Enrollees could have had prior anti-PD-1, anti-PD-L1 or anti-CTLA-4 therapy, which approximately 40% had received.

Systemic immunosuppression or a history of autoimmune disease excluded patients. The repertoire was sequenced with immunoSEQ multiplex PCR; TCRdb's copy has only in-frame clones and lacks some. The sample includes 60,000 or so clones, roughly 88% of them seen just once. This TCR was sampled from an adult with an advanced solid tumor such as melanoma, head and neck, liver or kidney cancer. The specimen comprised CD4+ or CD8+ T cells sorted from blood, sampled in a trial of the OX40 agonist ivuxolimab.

This CDR3 reads CASSTDGNTGELFF. CDR3 nucleotides: TGTGCCAGCAGCACCGACGGTAACACCGGGGAGCTGTTTTTT. This chain connects TRBV7-3 to TRBJ2-2; D is undetermined. V shed 5 bases and J shed 2 bases, with 9 bases lying between them. This CDR3 spans 14 amino acids. Germline loops: CDR1 SGHTA, CDR2 FQGTGA.